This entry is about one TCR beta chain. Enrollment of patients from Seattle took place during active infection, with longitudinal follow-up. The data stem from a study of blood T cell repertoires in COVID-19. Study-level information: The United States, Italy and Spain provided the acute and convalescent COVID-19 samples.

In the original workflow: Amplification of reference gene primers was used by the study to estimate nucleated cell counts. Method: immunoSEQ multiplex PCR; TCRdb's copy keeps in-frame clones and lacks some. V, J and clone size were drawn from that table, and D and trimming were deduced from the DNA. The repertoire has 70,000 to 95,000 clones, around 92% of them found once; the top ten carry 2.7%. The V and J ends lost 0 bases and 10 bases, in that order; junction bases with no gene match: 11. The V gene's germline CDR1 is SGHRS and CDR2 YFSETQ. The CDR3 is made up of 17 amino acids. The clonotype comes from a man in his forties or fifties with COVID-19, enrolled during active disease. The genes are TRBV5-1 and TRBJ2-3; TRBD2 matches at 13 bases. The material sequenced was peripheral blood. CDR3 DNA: TGCGCCAGCAGCTTGGGACTAGCGGGGGGCTCGATATTCCCGCAGTATTTT. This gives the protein CASSLGLAGGSIFPQYF.